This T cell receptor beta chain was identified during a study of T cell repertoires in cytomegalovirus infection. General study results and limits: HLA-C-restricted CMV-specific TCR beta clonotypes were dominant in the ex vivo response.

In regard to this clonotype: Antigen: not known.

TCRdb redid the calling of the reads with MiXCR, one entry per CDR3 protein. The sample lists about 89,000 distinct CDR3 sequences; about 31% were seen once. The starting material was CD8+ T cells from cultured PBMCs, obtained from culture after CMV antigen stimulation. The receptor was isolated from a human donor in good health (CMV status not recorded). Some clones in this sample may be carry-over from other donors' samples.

The CDR3 reads CSAGTWAFF. The CDR3, as DNA: TGCAGTGCCGGGACATGGGCTTTCTTT. The chain combines TRBV20-1 with TRBJ1-1; a possible D gene is TRBD1 (6 bases). Germline V CDR1 and CDR2: DFQATT, SNEGSKA (reference sequence). Trimming stripped 6 bases from V and 11 bases from J, with 10 bases between. The CDR3 extends over 9 amino acids.